The 2 T cell receptor beta chains below were found in one sample sequenced in a study of blood T cell repertoires in COVID-19. Sequencing used immunoSEQ multiplex PCR; TCRdb keeps in-frame clones, though not all of them. The table shows about 180,000 clones, with 70% to 90% occurring only once. Sequencing was carried out using peripheral blood. These receptors were obtained from an elderly man with COVID-19, enrolled during active disease.

This CDR3 reads CATSRDRGPQHF. DNA of the CDR3: TGTGCCACCAGCAGGGACAGGGGGCCCCAGCATTTT. V is TRBV24-1 and J is TRBJ1-5, with 10 bases lining up with TRBD1. This CDR3 has 12 amino acids. V dropped 7 bases and J dropped 9; count of bases not matched to a gene: 2. Germline assignment: CDR1 KGHDR and CDR2 SFDVKD.

The gene calls are TRBV29-1 and TRBJ1-2, with TRBD1 matching over 9 bases. Germline CDR1 is SQVTM and CDR2 is ANQGSEA. The CDR3 runs to 14 residues. With 3 bases clipped from V and 4 bases from J, the junction kept 6 bases outside the gene matches. The CDR3 DNA is TGCAGCGTTGATGGGACAGGGCCTTCCTATGGCTACACCTTC. Protein: CSVDGTGPSYGYTF.